These T cell receptor beta chains were read from a single sample in a study of blood T cell repertoires in COVID-19. TCRdb's table, derived via immunoSEQ multiplex PCR, lists solely in-frame clones and lacks some. The sample lists 65,000 to 80,000 clones; roughly 87% were seen once. The sequenced sample consisted of peripheral blood. These receptors originate from a man between 45 and 60 years old with acute or convalescent COVID-19. The CDR3 runs from the conserved cysteine through the conserved F or W. D genes are given only for firm matches. For some rows the clone size is stated as once, few or many, or as a class when expanded; others skip it.

d_call: TRBD2; v_call: TRBV7-3; clone_size: .; j_call: TRBJ2-7; cdr3_nt: TGTGCCAGCGGACTAGGCCCCCACGAGCAGTACTTC; cdr3_aa: CASGLGPHEQYF
d_call: TRBD1; v_call: TRBV2; clone_size: .; j_call: TRBJ2-7; cdr3_nt: TGTGCCAGCAGGGGCACAGGGGCCGAGCAGTACTTC; cdr3_aa: CASRGTGAEQYF
d_call: .; v_call: TRBV11-1; clone_size: .; j_call: TRBJ1-4; cdr3_nt: TGTGCCAGCAGCTCAGACAGGACCACCGAAAAACTGTTTTTT; cdr3_aa: CASSSDRTTEKLFF
d_call: TRBD1; v_call: TRBV19; clone_size: .; j_call: TRBJ1-2; cdr3_nt: TGTGCCAGTAGTCTCAGGGCAGGGGGCTATGGCTACACCTTC; cdr3_aa: CASSLRAGGYGYTF
d_call: TRBD1; v_call: TRBV24-1; clone_size: .; j_call: TRBJ2-5; cdr3_nt: TGTGCCACCAGTGATGGCAGGGGGTCGGGGCAGGAGGAGACCCAGTACTTC; cdr3_aa: CATSDGRGSGQEETQYF
d_call: .; v_call: TRBV11-2; clone_size: few; j_call: TRBJ2-7; cdr3_nt: TGTGCCAGCAGCTTACGCTCAGGCTACGAGCAGTACTTC; cdr3_aa: CASSLRSGYEQYF
d_call: .; v_call: TRBV5-1; clone_size: .; j_call: TRBJ2-3; cdr3_nt: TGCGCCAGCAGCTTCATGAGGGAGGGGGCGCAGTATTTT; cdr3_aa: CASSFMREGAQYF
d_call: .; v_call: TRBV4-1; clone_size: few; j_call: TRBJ1-1; cdr3_nt: TGCGCCAGCAGCCCTCCTGGTCAGGGCACTGAAGCTTTCTTT; cdr3_aa: CASSPPGQGTEAFF
d_call: .; v_call: TRBV2; clone_size: .; j_call: TRBJ1-5; cdr3_nt: TGTGCCAGCGGGAGGGACGGGGGCAATCAGCCCCAGCATTTT; cdr3_aa: CASGRDGGNQPQHF
d_call: TRBD2; v_call: TRBV7-2; clone_size: once; j_call: TRBJ2-7; cdr3_nt: TGTGCCAGCAGCTGGGCAGCGGGAGCGTACGAGCAGTACTTC; cdr3_aa: CASSWAAGAYEQYF
d_call: TRBD1; v_call: TRBV3-1/TRBV3-2; clone_size: few; j_call: TRBJ1-1; cdr3_nt: TGTGCCAGCAGCCAAGACTTAGGGGGACAGGGGGCGCTTTATTACAATGAAGCTTTCTTT; cdr3_aa: CASSQDLGGQGALYYNEAFF
d_call: TRBD1; v_call: TRBV4-3; clone_size: few; j_call: TRBJ1-5; cdr3_nt: TGCGCCAGCAGCCCGACTGACAGGGGTACTCAGCCCCAGCATTTT; cdr3_aa: CASSPTDRGTQPQHF
d_call: TRBD2; v_call: TRBV6-1; clone_size: .; j_call: TRBJ2-7; cdr3_nt: TGTGCCAGCAGTAACGGGGGGAGGTCCTACGAGCAGTACTTC; cdr3_aa: CASSNGGRSYEQYF
d_call: .; v_call: TRBV29-1; clone_size: .; j_call: TRBJ2-1; cdr3_nt: TGCAGCGGGGGGTCACATTACAATGAGCAGTTCTTC; cdr3_aa: CSGGSHYNEQFF
d_call: .; v_call: TRBV6-5; clone_size: .; j_call: TRBJ2-5; cdr3_nt: TGTGCCAGCAGTTCTCTATCTCTGGGGGGTAAAGAGACCCAGTACTTC; cdr3_aa: CASSSLSLGGKETQYF
d_call: .; v_call: TRBV5-1; clone_size: .; j_call: TRBJ1-6; cdr3_nt: TGCGCCAGCAGCTTGAGGCAGGGCGGAAATTCACCCCTCCACTTT; cdr3_aa: CASSLRQGGNSPLHF
d_call: .; v_call: TRBV7-2; clone_size: .; j_call: TRBJ2-3; cdr3_nt: TGTGCCAGCAGCCAAATTAGCGCTAGCACAGATACGCAGTATTTT; cdr3_aa: CASSQISASTDTQYF